The next 3 T cell receptor beta chains were all read from a single sample in a study of OX40 agonist ivuxolimab in advanced cancers. The table came from immunoSEQ multiplex PCR; TCRdb's copy has only in-frame clones and leaves some out. The data show tens of thousands of clones, around 90% seen once. Specimen: CD4+ or CD8+ T cells sorted from blood, collected in a trial of the OX40 agonist ivuxolimab. The receptors come from an adult with an advanced solid tumor such as melanoma, head and neck, liver or kidney cancer.

This chain connects TRBV5-5 to TRBJ2-7; D remains ambiguous. Germline V CDR1 and CDR2: SGHKS, YYEKEE (reference sequence). The V gene lost 4 bases and the J gene lost 2 bases, with 10 bases spanning the gap. CDR3 size: 13 residues. CDR3 protein: CASSQDYAYEQYF. CDR3 DNA: TGTGCCAGCAGCCAAGATTACGCCTACGAGCAGTACTTC.

This chain links TRBV5-4 with TRBJ2-5; 12 bases are a match to TRBD2. The CDR3 sequence is 15 residues long. CDR1 and CDR2 from the germline V gene are SGHNT and YYREEE (reference sequence). The V gene end was trimmed by 4 bases and the J gene end by 4 bases; junction bases not matched to a gene: 5. CDR3 nucleotides: TGTGCCAGCAGCCTAGCGGGAGGGACGGTAGAGACCCAGTACTTC. Translating it yields CASSLAGGTVETQYF.

The V and J genes are TRBV2 and TRBJ2-5; 10 nucleotides align to TRBD2. Germline V gene sequence: CDR1 SNHLY, CDR2 FYNNEI. The CDR3 is made up of 15 amino acids. With V trimmed by 2 bases and J by 3 bases, 3 bases remained unmatched. CDR3 amino acids: CASSEQGLAKETQYF. CDR3 nucleotide sequence: TGTGCCAGCAGTGAACAGGGACTAGCGAAAGAGACCCAGTACTTC.